This T cell receptor (beta chain) was sequenced for a study of regulatory T cells in long-lasting Graves disease. This clonotype has only a few counts. The V gene's germline CDR1 is SGHAT and CDR2 FQNNGV. Deletions cut 2 bases from V and 8 bases from J, with 16 bases between. The CDR3 is 16 amino acids. Investigators prepared the TCR beta libraries by applying iRepertoire HTBI primers and Arm-PCR of CDR3 regions. TCRdb re-derived calls from the multiplex PCR reads in MiXCR, one entry per CDR3 protein. Of about 620,000 distinct CDR3 sequences listed, around 17% are singletons. The time point here: newly diagnosed GD, antithyroid drugs for less than 3 months. Generation of the TCR library employed RNA extracted from PBMCs. These data were also reused for a study on T cells in Graves' hyperthyroidism and ophthalmopathy.

Material: peripheral blood mononuclear cells (PBMCs), obtained at new diagnosis, from a patient treated with antithyroid drugs. V gene TRBV11-2 combines with J gene TRBJ1-6; D remains unclear. The sequence derives from a woman aged 25 to 45 with Graves disease. The CDR3 DNA is TGTGCCAGCAGCTTACCCCTACCCCGTGGGGATTCACCCCTCCACTTT. It translates to CASSLPLPRGDSPLHF.